Reported below is one T cell receptor (beta chain). The repertoire was sequenced with immunoSEQ multiplex PCR; TCRdb's copy has only in-frame clones and lacks some. This table has some 1.1 million clones, 60% to 80% appearing once. Losses at the gene ends were 4 bases for V and 6 bases for J; bases not matched to a gene: 14. Germline CDR1 and CDR2: MNHEY and SMNVEV (reference sequence). The CDR3 is 16 amino acids. This record belongs to a study of shared clonotypes between healthy human individuals. The sample consisted of memory CD4+ T cells from PBMCs. Stated subset: CD45RA-negative fraction. The rearrangement links TRBV27 to TRBJ2-7; 8 nucleotides align to TRBD1. The clonotype comes from a man aged 18 to 30 in good health. Some clones in this sample may be carry-over from other donors' samples. CDR3 sequence reads: CASSSLSGTGRVEQYF. The CDR3, as DNA: TGTGCCAGCAGTTCCTTATCCGGGACAGGTCGGGTCGAGCAGTACTTC.